The clone carrying this TCR beta chain was detected only a few times. These data belong to a study of T cell changes during pregnancy in multiple sclerosis. CDR1 SEHNR and CDR2 FQNEAQ come from the germline V gene (reference sequence). The CDR3 totals 16 residues. V was clipped by 5 bases and J by 9 bases; unmatched bases: 14. Profiling relied on immunoSEQ multiplex PCR, and the TCRdb table lists in-frame clones only, not all of them. The table records about 32,000 clones, 89% of them present only once. The clonotype originates from a female donor with multiple sclerosis, enrolled in a pregnancy study. The material sequenced was CD8+ T cells from peripheral blood mononuclear cells, taken in the second trimester of pregnancy. The chain joins TRBV7-9 to TRBJ2-1; 9 nucleotides match TRBD1. The CDR3 is CASSRTGTGIQVEQFF. The CDR3 DNA follows: TGTGCCAGCAGCCGAACCGGGACAGGGATCCAGGTTGAGCAGTTCTTC.